This TCR beta chain was retrieved from a study of blood T cell repertoires in COVID-19. Across the whole study: Sites in the United States, Italy and Spain provided acute and convalescent COVID-19 samples. T cells, B-cell-depleted T cells, or PBMCs provided the cDNA or gDNA that served as material.

Germline CDR1 reads SGDLS; CDR2 reads YYNGEE. V was clipped by 5 bases and J by 3 bases; unmatched bases: 8. The CDR3 is 15 residues long. Assay used: immunoSEQ multiplex PCR; TCRdb lists only in-frame clones, some missing. Of about 250,000 clones listed, 88% are singletons. The sequencing input was peripheral blood. This TCR came from a woman aged 25-40 years with COVID-19, enrolled during active disease. This chain uses TRBV9 with TRBJ1-1, with 9 bases matching TRBD1. The CDR3, as DNA: TGTGCCAGCAGATTGGGGACAGGGCAGCACACTGAAGCTTTCTTT. This codes for CASRLGTGQHTEAFF.